The entry below gives a single TCR beta chain sequence along with its context. Germline lookup yields CDR1 GTSNPN and CDR2 SVGIG (reference sequence). The CDR3 is 14 amino acids. After removal of 2 bases from V and 10 bases from J, the junction contained 11 bases not matched to a gene. This entry belongs to a study of blood T cell repertoires in COVID-19. The wider study: Samples taken during acute and convalescent COVID-19 were collected in the United States, Italy and Spain. The analysed material was cDNA or gDNA that came from T cells, B-cell-depleted T cells, or PBMCs.

Original processing notes: The authors estimated nucleated cell counts from reference gene primer amplification. The protocol was immunoSEQ multiplex PCR, while the TCRdb copy is restricted to in-frame clones and leaves out a portion. Clonal size and the V and J genes are those of that table, whereas D and trimming came from the DNA. This sample has about 130,000 clones, with roughly 79% found just once. The source of this sequence is a man of 80 years or more with acute or convalescent COVID-19. Material for sequencing was peripheral blood. The chain couples TRBV30 to TRBJ2-1; 7 positions match TRBD2. CDR3 amino acids: CAWSPRSLADEQFF. The DNA for the CDR3 is TGTGCCTGGAGTCCAAGAAGTCTAGCGGACGAGCAGTTCTTC.